A selection of T cell receptor beta chains follows, all from one sample in a study of CD8+CD57+ T cells in acquired aplastic anemia. MiXCR was run by TCRdb on the reads, yielding one entry per CDR3 protein. The sample includes 250,000 to 350,000 distinct CDR3 sequences, about 56% seen only once; the top ten take 8%. Sequencing used sorted CD4+, CD8+, or CD8+CD57+ T cells (not recorded which) from PBMCs. Every receptor here comes from a human donor with severe aplastic anemia or a healthy control (not recorded which). Both conserved end residues are part of each CDR3. D genes are given only for firm matches. Some rows mark clone size as missing; the rest say once, few, many or name a class of expanded clone.

J gene: TRBJ2-1
D gene: .
clone size: .
V gene: TRBV2
CDR3 protein: CASSAGDSQFF
CDR3 DNA: TGTGCCAGCAGTGCGGGAGATTCGCAGTTCTTC

J gene: TRBJ2-2
D gene: TRBD2
clone size: .
V gene: TRBV7-6
CDR3 protein: CASSSNSGTNTGELFF
CDR3 DNA: TGTGCCAGCAGCTCTAATAGCGGGACAAACACCGGGGAGCTGTTTTTT

J gene: TRBJ2-7
D gene: .
clone size: many
V gene: TRBV11-2
CDR3 protein: CASSPDTERAEYF
CDR3 DNA: TGTGCCAGCAGCCCCGACACGGAACGTGCGGAGTACTTC

J gene: TRBJ1-2
D gene: .
clone size: .
V gene: TRBV19
CDR3 protein: CASSIDRSSGRDGYTF
CDR3 DNA: TGTGCCAGTAGTATAGATCGGTCCAGTGGCCGGGATGGCTACACCTTC

J gene: TRBJ2-5
D gene: TRBD1
clone size: .
V gene: TRBV12-3/TRBV12-4
CDR3 protein: CASSRPHAGTGLWQETQYF
CDR3 DNA: TGTGCCAGCAGTCGCCCTCACGCCGGGACAGGGTTATGGCAAGAGACCCAGTACTTC

J gene: TRBJ2-7
D gene: .
clone size: .
V gene: TRBV7-9
CDR3 protein: CASSLWEGVSFEQYF
CDR3 DNA: TGCGCCAGCAGCTTGTGGGAAGGTGTAAGTTTCGAGCAGTACTTC

J gene: TRBJ2-2
D gene: .
clone size: many
V gene: TRBV20-1
CDR3 protein: CSASSGGIVGELFF
CDR3 DNA: TGCAGTGCTAGTTCGGGGGGCATTGTCGGGGAGCTGTTTTTT

J gene: TRBJ2-7
D gene: TRBD2
clone size: .
V gene: TRBV2
CDR3 protein: CASRLIAGGGEQYF
CDR3 DNA: TGTGCCAGCAGGTTGATAGCGGGAGGGGGCGAGCAGTACTTC

J gene: TRBJ2-3
D gene: TRBD1
clone size: .
V gene: TRBV5-1
CDR3 protein: CASTAQGASADTQYF
CDR3 DNA: TGCGCCAGCACAGCGCAGGGGGCGAGCGCAGATACGCAGTATTTT

J gene: TRBJ1-6
D gene: .
clone size: .
V gene: TRBV13
CDR3 protein: CASSRAGSYNSPLHF
CDR3 DNA: TGTGCCAGCAGCCGGGCGGGCTCCTATAATTCACCCCTCCACTTT

J gene: TRBJ2-2
D gene: .
clone size: many
V gene: TRBV5-1
CDR3 protein: CASKLRSGTLTVTGELFF
CDR3 DNA: TGCGCCAGCAAGCTCCGCTCAGGGACCTTGACCGTCACCGGGGAGCTGTTTTTT

J gene: TRBJ2-3
D gene: TRBD2
clone size: .
V gene: TRBV7-8
CDR3 protein: CASSLAVGGAQYF
CDR3 DNA: TGTGCCAGCAGCTTAGCCGTGGGGGGGGCGCAGTATTTT

J gene: TRBJ1-1
D gene: .
clone size: many
V gene: TRBV5-6
CDR3 protein: CASSLGGYNTEAFF
CDR3 DNA: TGTGCCAGCAGCTTGGGGGGATACAACACTGAAGCTTTCTTT

J gene: TRBJ2-7
D gene: .
clone size: .
V gene: TRBV29-1
CDR3 protein: CSVAQVWSEQYF
CDR3 DNA: TGCAGCGTTGCGCAGGTTTGGTCCGAGCAGTACTTC

J gene: TRBJ1-5
D gene: .
clone size: .
V gene: TRBV20-1
CDR3 protein: CSASPKSPGNQPQHF
CDR3 DNA: TGCAGTGCTTCCCCAAAGAGTCCGGGCAATCAGCCCCAGCATTTT

J gene: TRBJ2-7
D gene: .
clone size: .
V gene: TRBV20-1
CDR3 protein: CSARDTYEQYF
CDR3 DNA: TGCAGTGCTCGGGACACCTACGAGCAGTACTTC

J gene: TRBJ2-3
D gene: TRBD2
clone size: few
V gene: TRBV3-1
CDR3 protein: CASSQDWRGGSTDTQYF
CDR3 DNA: TGTGCCAGCAGCCAAGATTGGCGGGGGGGTAGCACAGATACGCAGTATTTT

J gene: TRBJ1-6
D gene: TRBD1
clone size: .
V gene: TRBV7-3
CDR3 protein: CASSPRTGGSPLHF
CDR3 DNA: TGTGCCAGCAGCCCTAGGACAGGGGGCTCACCCCTCCACTTT

J gene: TRBJ2-5
D gene: .
clone size: .
V gene: TRBV19
CDR3 protein: CASSIGQYDGETQYF
CDR3 DNA: TGTGCCAGTAGTATTGGACAGTATGATGGGGAGACCCAGTACTTC

J gene: TRBJ2-3
D gene: TRBD2
clone size: once
V gene: TRBV20-1
CDR3 protein: CSAMPPAGTSGGSSTDTQYF
CDR3 DNA: TGCAGTGCTATGCCGCCCGCCGGGACTAGCGGGGGATCATCCACAGATACACAGTATTTT

J gene: TRBJ2-2
D gene: TRBD2
clone size: many
V gene: TRBV9
CDR3 protein: CASSARAGGYTGELFF
CDR3 DNA: TGTGCCAGCAGCGCTCGGGCGGGGGGGTACACCGGGGAGCTGTTTTTT

J gene: TRBJ2-2
D gene: .
clone size: .
V gene: TRBV19
CDR3 protein: CASSTGTTNTGELFF
CDR3 DNA: TGTGCCAGTAGTACCGGGACGACGAACACCGGGGAGCTGTTTTTT

J gene: TRBJ2-2
D gene: .
clone size: .
V gene: TRBV7-2
CDR3 protein: CASSQDSMNTGELFF
CDR3 DNA: TGTGCCAGCAGCCAGGACAGTATGAACACCGGGGAGCTGTTTTTT

J gene: TRBJ2-2
D gene: .
clone size: many
V gene: TRBV6-5
CDR3 protein: CASSSVGYTGELFF
CDR3 DNA: TGTGCCAGCAGTTCGGTCGGGTATACCGGGGAGCTGTTTTTT

J gene: TRBJ1-6
D gene: .
clone size: .
V gene: TRBV2
CDR3 protein: CASSLVDSYNSPLHF
CDR3 DNA: TGTGCCAGCAGTCTGGTTGACTCCTATAATTCACCCCTCCACTTT

J gene: TRBJ1-5
D gene: .
clone size: .
V gene: TRBV20-1
CDR3 protein: CSARESGHIYQPQHF
CDR3 DNA: TGCAGTGCTCGGGAGTCGGGACATATCTATCAGCCCCAGCATTTT

J gene: TRBJ2-5
D gene: .
clone size: many
V gene: TRBV4-2
CDR3 protein: CASSQVSATQETQYF
CDR3 DNA: TGTGCCAGCAGCCAAGTGTCAGCCACCCAAGAGACCCAGTACTTC

J gene: TRBJ1-3
D gene: .
clone size: few
V gene: TRBV24-1
CDR3 protein: CGARFSSGNTIYF
CDR3 DNA: TGTGGGGCTAGGTTCAGCTCTGGAAACACCATATATTTT

J gene: TRBJ1-2
D gene: .
clone size: many
V gene: TRBV5-8
CDR3 protein: CASSRDINNYGYTF
CDR3 DNA: TGTGCCAGCAGCCGGGACATCAATAACTATGGCTACACCTTC

J gene: TRBJ2-7
D gene: .
clone size: many
V gene: TRBV28
CDR3 protein: CASSSPGLYEQYF
CDR3 DNA: TGTGCCAGCAGTTCCCCTGGACTCTACGAGCAGTACTTC

J gene: TRBJ2-1
D gene: TRBD2
clone size: .
V gene: TRBV25-1
CDR3 protein: CASSELTSGGYNEQFF
CDR3 DNA: TGTGCCAGCAGTGAATTGACTAGCGGGGGCTACAATGAGCAGTTCTTC

J gene: TRBJ2-5
D gene: TRBD2
clone size: few
V gene: TRBV2
CDR3 protein: CASGGLAGEQETQYF
CDR3 DNA: TGTGCCAGCGGGGGACTAGCGGGAGAACAAGAGACCCAGTACTTC

J gene: TRBJ1-1
D gene: .
clone size: many
V gene: TRBV5-1
CDR3 protein: CASSFKLGVNTEAFF
CDR3 DNA: TGCGCCAGCAGCTTTAAGCTTGGGGTGAACACTGAAGCTTTCTTT

J gene: TRBJ1-6
D gene: .
clone size: .
V gene: TRBV6-1
CDR3 protein: CASSYIGSSYNSPLHF
CDR3 DNA: TGTGCCAGCAGTTACATAGGTAGCTCCTATAATTCACCCCTCCACTTT

J gene: TRBJ1-5
D gene: TRBD1
clone size: many
V gene: TRBV7-8
CDR3 protein: CASSQRVDRQYSQPQHF
CDR3 DNA: TGTGCCAGCAGCCAGAGAGTGGACAGGCAATATTCACAGCCCCAGCATTTT